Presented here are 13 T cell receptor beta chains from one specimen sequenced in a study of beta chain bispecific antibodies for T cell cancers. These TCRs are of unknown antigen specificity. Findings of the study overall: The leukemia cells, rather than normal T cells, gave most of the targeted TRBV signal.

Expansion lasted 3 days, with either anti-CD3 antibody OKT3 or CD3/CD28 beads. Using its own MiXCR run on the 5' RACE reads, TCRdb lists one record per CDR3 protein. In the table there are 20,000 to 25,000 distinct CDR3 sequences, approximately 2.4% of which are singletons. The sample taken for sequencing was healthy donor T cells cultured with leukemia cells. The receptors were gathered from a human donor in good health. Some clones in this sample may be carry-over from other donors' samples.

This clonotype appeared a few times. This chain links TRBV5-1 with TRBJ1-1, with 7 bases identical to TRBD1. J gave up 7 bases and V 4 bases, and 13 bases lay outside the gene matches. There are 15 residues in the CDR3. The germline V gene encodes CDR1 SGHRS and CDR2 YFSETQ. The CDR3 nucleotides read TGCGCCAGCAGCCCCCTGGGGACAGCTAATAATGAAGCTTTCTTT. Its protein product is CASSPLGTANNEAFF.

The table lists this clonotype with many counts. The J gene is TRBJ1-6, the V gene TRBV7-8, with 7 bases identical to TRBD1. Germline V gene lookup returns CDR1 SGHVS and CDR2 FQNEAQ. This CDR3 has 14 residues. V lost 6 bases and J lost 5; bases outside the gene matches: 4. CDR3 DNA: TGTGCCAGCAGATGGGACAGCGATAATTCACCCCTCCACTTT. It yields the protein CASRWDSDNSPLHF.

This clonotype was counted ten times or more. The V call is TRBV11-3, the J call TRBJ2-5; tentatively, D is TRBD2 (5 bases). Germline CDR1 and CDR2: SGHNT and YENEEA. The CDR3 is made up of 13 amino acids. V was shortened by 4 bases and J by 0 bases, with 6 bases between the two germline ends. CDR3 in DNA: TGTGCCAGCAGCTCGGACTACCAAGAGACCCAGTACTTC. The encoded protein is CASSSDYQETQYF.

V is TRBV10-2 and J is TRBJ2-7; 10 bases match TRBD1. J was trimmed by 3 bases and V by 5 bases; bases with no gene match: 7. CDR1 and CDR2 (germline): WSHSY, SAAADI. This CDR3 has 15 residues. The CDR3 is CASSLTGTGDYEQYF. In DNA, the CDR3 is TGCGCCAGCAGTTTAACCGGGACAGGGGACTACGAGCAGTACTTC.

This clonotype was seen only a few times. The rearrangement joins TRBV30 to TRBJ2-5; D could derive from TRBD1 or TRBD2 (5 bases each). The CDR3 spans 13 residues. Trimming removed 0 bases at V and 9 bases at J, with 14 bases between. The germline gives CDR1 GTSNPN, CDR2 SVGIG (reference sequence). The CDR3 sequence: CAWSVLGMGAQYF. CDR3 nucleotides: TGTGCCTGGAGTGTACTGGGGATGGGGGCCCAGTACTTC.

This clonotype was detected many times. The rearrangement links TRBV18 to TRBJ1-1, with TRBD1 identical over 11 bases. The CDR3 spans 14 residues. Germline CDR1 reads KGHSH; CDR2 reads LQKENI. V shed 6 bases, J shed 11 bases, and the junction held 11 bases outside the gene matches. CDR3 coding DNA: TGTGCCAGCTCCGAGCAGGGACAGGGGGGCCCGGCTTTCTTT. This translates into CASSEQGQGGPAFF.

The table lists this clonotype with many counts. The CDR3 loop reads CASSVGLQGGTDTQYF. The CDR3 region has the DNA TGCGCCAGCAGTGTTGGATTACAGGGAGGCACAGATACGCAGTATTTT. This chain links TRBV5-1 with TRBJ2-3; D may be TRBD1 (6 bases). The length of the CDR3 is 16 residues. Trimming shortened V by 5 bases and J by 1 base, and 17 bases separated the two germline ends. Germline V CDR1 and CDR2: SGHRS, YFSETQ.

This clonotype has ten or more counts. CDR3 in amino acids: CASSQGVGIREKLFF. The CDR3 DNA is TGTGCCAGCAGCCAAGGAGTGGGTATTCGAGAAAAACTGTTTTTT. The V call is TRBV14, the J call TRBJ1-4; D not resolved. Germline V CDR1 and CDR2: SGHDN, FVKESK. The CDR3 consists of 15 residues. The V and J ends lost 1 base and 8 bases respectively, with 14 bases between them.

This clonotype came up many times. CDR3 sequence reads: CASSLLNVGRGFVEQFF. CDR3 nucleotides: TGTGCCAGTAGTCTGCTTAACGTGGGCAGGGGCTTCGTTGAGCAGTTCTTC. This chain joins TRBV19 and TRBJ2-1, with D perhaps TRBD1 (6 bases). Germline lookup yields CDR1 LNHDA and CDR2 SQIVND (reference sequence). This CDR3 is built from 17 residues. Trimming shortened V by 5 bases and J by 9 bases, and 26 bases separated the two germline ends.

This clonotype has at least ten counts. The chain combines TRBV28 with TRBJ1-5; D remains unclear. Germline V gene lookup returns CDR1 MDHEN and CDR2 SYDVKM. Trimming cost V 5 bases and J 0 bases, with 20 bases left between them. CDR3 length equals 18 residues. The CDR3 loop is CASSPLFDLSNSNQPQHF. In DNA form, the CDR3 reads TGTGCCAGCAGTCCCCTCTTCGATTTGTCAAATAGCAATCAGCCCCAGCATTTT.

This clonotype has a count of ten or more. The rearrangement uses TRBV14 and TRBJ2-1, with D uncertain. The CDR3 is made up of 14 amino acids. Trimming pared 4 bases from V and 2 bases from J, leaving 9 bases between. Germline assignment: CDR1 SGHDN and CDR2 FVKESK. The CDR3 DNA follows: TGTGCCAGCAGCCCTACAGTGACCTACAATGAGCAGTTCTTC. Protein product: CASSPTVTYNEQFF.

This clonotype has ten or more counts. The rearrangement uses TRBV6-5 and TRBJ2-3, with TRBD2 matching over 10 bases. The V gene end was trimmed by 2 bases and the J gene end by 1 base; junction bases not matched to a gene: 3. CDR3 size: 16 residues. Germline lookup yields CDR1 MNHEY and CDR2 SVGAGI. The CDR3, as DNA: TGTGCCAGCAGTTACAGTCTAGCGGGGGGCACAGATACGCAGTATTTT. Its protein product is CASSYSLAGGTDTQYF.

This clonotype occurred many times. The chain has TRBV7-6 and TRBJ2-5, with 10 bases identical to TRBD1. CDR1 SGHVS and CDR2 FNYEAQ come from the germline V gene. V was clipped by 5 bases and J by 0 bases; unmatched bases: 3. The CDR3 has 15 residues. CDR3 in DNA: TGTGCCAGCAGCCCGGGACAGGGGTACCAAGAGACCCAGTACTTC. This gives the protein CASSPGQGYQETQYF.